This T cell receptor (beta chain) is from a study of cytomegalovirus exposure and HLA in healthy donors. PCR was performed using 60 Vbeta and 13 Jbeta primers. Produced via immunoSEQ multiplex PCR; TCRdb's table is partial and in-frame only. The sample lists 170,000 or so clones, 77% occurring once. Sampled while nominally healthy, donors likely had unrecorded immune exposures. Trimming removed 0 bases at V and 6 bases at J, with 9 bases between. The CDR3 length is 13 residues. This receptor was taken from a woman in her twenties or thirties in good health and CMV-seropositive. This chain connects TRBV23-1 to TRBJ2-7, with TRBD1 as a possible D gene (6 bases). TRBV23-1 is an ORF; its function is uncertain. Source material: PBMCs. CDR3: CASSQSTGAEQYF. The CDR3 coding sequence is TGCGCCAGCAGTCAATCGACAGGCGCCGAGCAGTACTTC.